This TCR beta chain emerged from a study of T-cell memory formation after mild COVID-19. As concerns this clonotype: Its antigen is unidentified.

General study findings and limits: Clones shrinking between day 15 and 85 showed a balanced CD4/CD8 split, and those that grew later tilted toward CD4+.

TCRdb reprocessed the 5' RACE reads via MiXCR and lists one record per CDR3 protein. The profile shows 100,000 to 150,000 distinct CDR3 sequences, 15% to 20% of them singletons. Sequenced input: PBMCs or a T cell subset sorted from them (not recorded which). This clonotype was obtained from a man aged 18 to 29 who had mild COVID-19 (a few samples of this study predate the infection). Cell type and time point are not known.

DNA of the CDR3: TGTGCCAGCTCACCTAGCAGGGAAGAGCAGTACTTC. Protein product: CASSPSREEQYF. The chain recombines TRBV18 with TRBJ2-7, with TRBD1 as a possible D gene (5 bases). Germline V gene data show CDR1 as KGHSH and CDR2 as LQKENI. Trimming stripped 3 bases from V and 7 bases from J, with 10 bases between. The CDR3 runs to 12 residues. Drawing the rest from reference TRBV18 and TRBJ2-7, the complete variable domain is NAGVMQNPRHLVRRRGQEARLRCSPMKGHSHVYWYRQLPEEGLKFMVYLQKENIIDESGMPKERFSAEFPKEGPSILRIQQVVRGDSAAYFCASSPSREEQYFGPGTRLTVT.